The 11 T cell receptor beta chains below were found in one sample sequenced in a study of T cells in Graves' hyperthyroidism and ophthalmopathy. Amplification of TCR beta CDR3 regions was performed using RNA transcripts as template. The HTBI set primed first-round TCR CDR3 RT-PCR. Each CDR3 protein is one row after TCRdb ran MiXCR on the multiplex PCR reads. The profile shows 610,000 or so distinct CDR3 sequences, under 60% of them singletons. Material: peripheral blood or thyroid tissue (not recorded which). The origin of the receptors is a woman aged 18-29 years with Graves' hyperthyroidism.

The V call is TRBV20-1, the J call TRBJ2-7, with 8 bases identical to TRBD2. The CDR3 has 14 amino acids. The trim removed 8 bases at V and 0 bases at J, leaving 9 bases unmatched. CDR1 and CDR2 from the germline V gene are DFQATT and SNEGSKA (reference sequence). CDR3 DNA: TGCAGTACACCAGGACTAGCCGGCTCCTACGAGCAGTACTTC. It specifies CSTPGLAGSYEQYF.

This clonotype was counted a few times. A read error may explain this, as a much larger clone is one base away. This chain links TRBV6-1 with TRBJ1-2; a weak D match, TRBD1 (5 bases). Germline loops: CDR1 MNHNS, CDR2 SASEGT. CDR3 length: 12 amino acids. V was clipped by 4 bases and J by 7 bases, with 10 bases between them. The CDR3 protein is CASSVTDSGYTF. Written as DNA, the CDR3 is TGTGCCAGCAGTGTGACAGACAGTGGCTACACCTTC.

The chain links TRBV10-3 to TRBJ1-2, with D maybe TRBD1 (5 bases). The germline V gene encodes CDR1 ENHRY and CDR2 SYGVKD. The V end was cut by 2 bases, the J end by 6 bases, with 16 bases between. The CDR3 covers 15 residues. CDR3 sequence: CAISEESWGVNGYTF. The CDR3 DNA follows: TGTGCCATCAGTGAGGAATCCTGGGGGGTGAATGGCTACACCTTC.

V usage is TRBV29-1 and J usage is TRBJ1-2, with a tentative D call TRBD1 (5 bases). Looked up from germline, CDR1 is SQVTM and CDR2 is ANQGSEA. There are 11 residues in the CDR3. The CDR3, as DNA: TGCAGGTCGGGAGGGACTGGAGGCTACACCTTC. It codes for CRSGGTGGYTF.

This clonotype was detected only once. The chain has TRBV6-1 and TRBJ1-4; no reliable D call. Trimming took 2 bases from V and 1 from J, leaving 17 bases between them. CDR3 length: 18 amino acids. Germline CDR1 and CDR2: MNHNS and SASEGT. CDR3 nucleotide sequence: TGTGCCAGCAGTGAACTTTGGGCCAGATTGGGAACTAATGAAAAACTGTTTTTT. It specifies CASSELWARLGTNEKLFF.

The rearrangement joins TRBV2 to TRBJ2-3, with TRBD1 identical over 7 bases. With V trimmed by 8 bases and J by 3 bases, 2 bases remained unmatched. CDR1 and CDR2 from the germline V gene are SNHLY and FYNNEI. This CDR3 comprises 12 residues. In DNA form, the CDR3 reads TGTGCCAGCGGCAGGGGGACAGATACGCAGTATTTT. It specifies CASGRGTDTQYF. Based on the CDR3 plus reference TRBV2 and TRBJ2-3, the full variable domain is EPEVTQTPSHQVTQMGQEVILRCVPISNHLYFYWYRQILGQKVEFLVSFYNNEISEKSEIFDDQFSVERPDGSNFTLKIRSTKLEDSAMYFCASGRGTDTQYFGPGTRLTVL.

In this sample, this clonotype turned up many times. This chain joins TRBV6-5 and TRBJ1-2; D gene uncertain. V lost 0 bases and J 6 bases, leaving 17 bases between the germline ends. The CDR3 runs 16 residues. The germline CDR1 and CDR2 sequences are MNHEY and SVGAGI. The CDR3 protein is CASSYSFSRPIDGYTF. DNA for the CDR3: TGTGCCAGCAGTTACTCGTTTTCCCGACCCATCGATGGCTACACCTTC.

The V and J genes are TRBV20-1 and TRBJ2-3, with TRBD2 matching over 10 bases. This CDR3 region has 17 residues. The germline CDR1 and CDR2 sequences are DFQATT and SNEGSKA (reference sequence). With V trimmed by 0 bases and J by 6 bases, 12 bases remained unmatched. CDR3 in amino acids: CSARDRLAGVLADTQYF. CDR3 DNA sequence: TGCAGTGCTAGAGATAGGCTAGCGGGAGTGCTTGCGGATACGCAGTATTTT.

This clonotype came up many times. V and J are TRBV27 and TRBJ2-2, with TRBD2 matching 7 bases. The length of the CDR3 is 12 residues. Looked up from germline, CDR1 is MNHEY and CDR2 is SMNVEV (reference sequence). V gave up 5 bases and J gave up 8 bases; unmatched junction bases: 2. This chain's CDR3 is CASSIAGGELFF. CDR3 coding DNA: TGTGCCAGCAGTATAGCGGGTGGGGAGCTGTTTTTT.

This clonotype was picked up many times. The chain links TRBV27 to TRBJ1-1; 10 nucleotides match TRBD1. The CDR3 length is 15 residues. Losses at the gene ends were 5 bases for V and 4 bases for J; bases not matched to a gene: 7. In germline, CDR1 is MNHEY, CDR2 SMNVEV (reference sequence). In nucleotides, the CDR3 is TGTGCCAGCAGTAGGACAGGGGGTGGTGGCACTGAAGCTTTCTTT. Encoded protein: CASSRTGGGGTEAFF.

V gene TRBV7-2 combines with J gene TRBJ1-2, with D possibly TRBD1 on 6 matching bases. The V end was cut by 6 bases, the J end by 7 bases, with 27 bases between. CDR1 and CDR2 from the germline V gene are SGHTA and FQGNSA. The CDR3 is 17 residues long. The CDR3, as DNA: TGTGCCAGCAGTGATTTGGAAGGGGGGGAGGCTTTCTTTGGCTACACCTTC. Translation: CASSDLEGGEAFFGYTF.